This TCR beta chain came from a study of identical twins. Using its own MiXCR run on the 5' RACE reads, TCRdb lists one record per CDR3 protein. The sample has 450,000 to 600,000 distinct CDR3 sequences, around 22% seen once. V lost 3 bases to trimming and J lost 0 bases, with 11 bases between them. Looked up from germline, CDR1 is KGHSH and CDR2 is LQKENI. CDR3 length equals 16 residues. This clonotype was counted a few times. These data also featured in a second study, about yellow fever vaccine responses in identical twins.

The chain employs TRBV18 and TRBJ2-2, with a tentative D call TRBD1 (5 bases). The TCR originated in a woman under 30 in good health. Source material: CD4+ T cells sorted from blood. In DNA, the CDR3 is TGTGCCAGCTCACCGGTAGGGGCACCGAACACCGGGGAGCTGTTTTTT. Its protein is CASSPVGAPNTGELFF.